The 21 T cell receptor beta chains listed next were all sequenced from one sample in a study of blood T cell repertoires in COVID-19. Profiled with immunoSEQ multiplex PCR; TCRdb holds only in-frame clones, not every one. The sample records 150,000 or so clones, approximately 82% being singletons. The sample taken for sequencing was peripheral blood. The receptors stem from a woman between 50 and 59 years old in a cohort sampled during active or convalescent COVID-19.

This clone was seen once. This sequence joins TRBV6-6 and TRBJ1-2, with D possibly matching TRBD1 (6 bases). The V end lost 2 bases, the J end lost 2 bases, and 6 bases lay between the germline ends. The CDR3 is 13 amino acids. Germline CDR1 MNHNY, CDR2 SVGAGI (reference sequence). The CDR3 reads CASSYGQNYGYTF. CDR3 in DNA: TGTGCCAGCAGTTACGGACAGAACTATGGCTACACCTTC.

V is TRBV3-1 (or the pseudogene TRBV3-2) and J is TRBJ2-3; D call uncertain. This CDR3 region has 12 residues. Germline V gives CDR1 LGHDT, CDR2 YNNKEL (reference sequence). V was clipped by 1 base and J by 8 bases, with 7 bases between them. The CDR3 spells CASSQAAVTQYF. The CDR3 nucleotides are TGTGCCAGCAGCCAAGCGGCGGTTACGCAGTATTTT.

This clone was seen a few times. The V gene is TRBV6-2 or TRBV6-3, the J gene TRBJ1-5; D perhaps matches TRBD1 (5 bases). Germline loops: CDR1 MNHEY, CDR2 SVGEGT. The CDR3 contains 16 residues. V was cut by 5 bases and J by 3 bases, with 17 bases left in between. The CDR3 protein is CASSIPMGGPNQPQHF. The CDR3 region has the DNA TGTGCCAGCAGTATCCCTATGGGGGGACCCAATCAGCCCCAGCATTTT.

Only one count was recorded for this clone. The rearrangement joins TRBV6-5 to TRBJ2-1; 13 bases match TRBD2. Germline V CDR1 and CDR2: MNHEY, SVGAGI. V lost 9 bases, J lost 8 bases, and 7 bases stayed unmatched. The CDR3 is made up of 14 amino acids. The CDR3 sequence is CASRTSGGWDEQFF. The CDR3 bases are TGTGCCAGTCGGACTAGCGGGGGCTGGGATGAGCAGTTCTTC.

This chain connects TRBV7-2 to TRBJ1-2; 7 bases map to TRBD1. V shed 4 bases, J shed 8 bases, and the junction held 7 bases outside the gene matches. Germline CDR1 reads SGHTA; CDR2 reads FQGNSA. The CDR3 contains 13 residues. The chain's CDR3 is CASSSGGFGGYTF. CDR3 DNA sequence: TGTGCCAGCAGCTCAGGGGGTTTCGGCGGCTACACCTTC.

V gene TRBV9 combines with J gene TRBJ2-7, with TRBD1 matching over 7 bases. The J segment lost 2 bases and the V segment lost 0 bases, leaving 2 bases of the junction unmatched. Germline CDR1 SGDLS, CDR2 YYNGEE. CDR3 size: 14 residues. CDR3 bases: TGTGCCAGCAGCGTAGGGGACAGCACCTACGAGCAGTACTTC. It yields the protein CASSVGDSTYEQYF.

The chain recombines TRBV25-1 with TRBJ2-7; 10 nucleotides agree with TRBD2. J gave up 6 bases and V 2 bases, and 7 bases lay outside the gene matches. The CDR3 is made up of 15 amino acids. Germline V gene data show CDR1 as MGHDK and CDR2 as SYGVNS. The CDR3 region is CASSEVGAGGREQYF. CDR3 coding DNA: TGTGCCAGCAGTGAAGTTGGAGCGGGGGGGCGCGAGCAGTACTTC.

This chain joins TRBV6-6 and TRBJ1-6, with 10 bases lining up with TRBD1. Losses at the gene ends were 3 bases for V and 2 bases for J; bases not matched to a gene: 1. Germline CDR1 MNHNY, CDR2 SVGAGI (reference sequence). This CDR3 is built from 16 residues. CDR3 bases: TGTGCCAGCAGTTATGGGACAGGGGCCTATAATTCACCCCTCCACTTT. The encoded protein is CASSYGTGAYNSPLHF.

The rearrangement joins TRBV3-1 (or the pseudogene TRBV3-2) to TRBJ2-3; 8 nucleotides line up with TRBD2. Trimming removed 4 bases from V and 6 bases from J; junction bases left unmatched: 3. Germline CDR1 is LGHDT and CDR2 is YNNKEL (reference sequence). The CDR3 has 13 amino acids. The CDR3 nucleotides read TGTGCCAGCAGCCCTACGGGGGGGGATACGCAGTATTTT. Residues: CASSPTGGDTQYF.

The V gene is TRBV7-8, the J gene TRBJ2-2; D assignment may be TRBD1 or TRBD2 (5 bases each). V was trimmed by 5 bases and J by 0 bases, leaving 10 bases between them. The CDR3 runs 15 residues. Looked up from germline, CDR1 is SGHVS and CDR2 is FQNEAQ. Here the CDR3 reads CASSRGRTNTGELFF. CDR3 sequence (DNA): TGTGCCAGCAGCCGGGGCAGGACGAACACCGGGGAGCTGTTTTTT.

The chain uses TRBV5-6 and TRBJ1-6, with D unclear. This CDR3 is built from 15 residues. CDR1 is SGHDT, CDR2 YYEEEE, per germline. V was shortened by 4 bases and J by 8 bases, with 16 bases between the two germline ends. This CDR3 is CASSPGSGVYSPLHF. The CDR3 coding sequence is TGTGCCAGCAGCCCCGGGAGCGGCGTCTATTCACCCCTCCACTTT.

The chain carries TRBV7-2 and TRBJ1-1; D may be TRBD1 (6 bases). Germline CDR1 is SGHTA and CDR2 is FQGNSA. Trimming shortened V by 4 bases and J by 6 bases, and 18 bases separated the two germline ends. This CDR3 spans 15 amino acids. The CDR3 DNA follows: TGTGCCAGCAGCTCCTTCTCGGTGGGGGCCCCTGAAGCTTTCTTT. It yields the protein CASSSFSVGAPEAFF.

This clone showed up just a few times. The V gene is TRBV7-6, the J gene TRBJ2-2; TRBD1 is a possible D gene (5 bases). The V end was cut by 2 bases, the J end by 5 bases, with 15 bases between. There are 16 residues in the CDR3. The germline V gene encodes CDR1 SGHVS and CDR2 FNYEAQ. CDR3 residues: CASSLYLGLETGELFF. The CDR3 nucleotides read TGTGCCAGCAGCTTATACTTGGGGCTTGAAACCGGGGAGCTGTTTTTT.

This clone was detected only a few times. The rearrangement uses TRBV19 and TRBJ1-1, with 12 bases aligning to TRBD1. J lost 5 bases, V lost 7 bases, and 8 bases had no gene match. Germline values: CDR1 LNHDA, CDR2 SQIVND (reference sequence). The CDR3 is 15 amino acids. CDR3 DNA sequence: TGTGCCAGTAACGCCGGGACAGGGGGCGCGACTGAAGCTTTCTTT. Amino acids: CASNAGTGGATEAFF.

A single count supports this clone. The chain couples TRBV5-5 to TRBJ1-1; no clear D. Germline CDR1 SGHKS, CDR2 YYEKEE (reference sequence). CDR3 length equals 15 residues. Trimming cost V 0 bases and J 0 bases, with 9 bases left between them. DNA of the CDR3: TGTGCCAGCAGCTTGGGGCCATCCATGAACACTGAAGCTTTCTTT. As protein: CASSLGPSMNTEAFF.

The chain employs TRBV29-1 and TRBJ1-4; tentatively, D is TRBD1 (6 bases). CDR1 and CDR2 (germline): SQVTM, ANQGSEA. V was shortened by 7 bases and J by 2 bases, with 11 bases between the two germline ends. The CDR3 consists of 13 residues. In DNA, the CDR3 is TGCAGCGCCCGAACAGGGACTAATGAAAAACTGTTTTTT. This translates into CSARTGTNEKLFF.

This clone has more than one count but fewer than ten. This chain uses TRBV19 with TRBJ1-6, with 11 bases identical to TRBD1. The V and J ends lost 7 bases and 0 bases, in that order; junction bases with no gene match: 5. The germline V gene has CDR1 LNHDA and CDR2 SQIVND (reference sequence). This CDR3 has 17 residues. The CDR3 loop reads CASNQGTGGSYNSPLHF. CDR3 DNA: TGTGCCAGTAACCAGGGGACAGGGGGCTCCTATAATTCACCCCTCCACTTT.

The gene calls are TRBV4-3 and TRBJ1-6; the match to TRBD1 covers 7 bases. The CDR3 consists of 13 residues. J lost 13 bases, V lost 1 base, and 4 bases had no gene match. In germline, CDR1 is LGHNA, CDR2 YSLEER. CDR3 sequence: CASSQGQGFPLHF. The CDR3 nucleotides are TGCGCCAGCAGCCAAGGACAGGGATTTCCCCTCCACTTT.

The CDR3, as DNA: TGTGCCAGCAGCTTGGGAGGCAGGGGCACTGGGGCCAACGTCCTGACTTTC. It translates to CASSLGGRGTGANVLTF. V and J are TRBV5-6 and TRBJ2-6; D is perhaps TRBD1 (6 bases). The CDR3 sequence is 17 residues long. Trimming removed 0 bases at V and 2 bases at J, with 12 bases between. CDR1 SGHDT and CDR2 YYEEEE come from the germline V gene.

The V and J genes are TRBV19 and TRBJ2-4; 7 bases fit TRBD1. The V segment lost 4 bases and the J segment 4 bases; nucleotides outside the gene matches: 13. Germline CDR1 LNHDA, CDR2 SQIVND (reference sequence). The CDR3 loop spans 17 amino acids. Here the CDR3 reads CASSTPPGQTLKNIQYF. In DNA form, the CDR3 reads TGTGCCAGTAGTACCCCCCCGGGACAGACCTTAAAAAACATTCAGTACTTC.

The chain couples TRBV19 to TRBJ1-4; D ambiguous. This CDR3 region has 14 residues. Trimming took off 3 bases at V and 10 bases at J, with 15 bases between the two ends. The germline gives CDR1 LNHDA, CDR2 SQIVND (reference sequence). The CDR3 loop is CASSIIGRFGKLFF. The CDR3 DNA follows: TGTGCCAGTAGTATCATTGGGCGTTTCGGAAAACTGTTTTTT.